Each of the 7 T cell receptor beta chains below was sequenced from the same sample in a study of blood T cell repertoires in COVID-19. Profiling relied on immunoSEQ multiplex PCR, and the TCRdb table lists in-frame clones only, not all of them. Here the sample spans about 200,000 clones, roughly 90% being singletons. Sequencing used PBMCs or T cells enriched from blood (not recorded which). All receptors come from a woman between 18 and 30 years old who had recovered from COVID-19.

V usage is TRBV19 and J usage is TRBJ1-1; D call uncertain. The germline V and J ends were trimmed by 7 bases and 2 bases, with 20 bases remaining between them. The CDR3 runs to 16 residues. CDR1 is LNHDA and CDR2 is SQIVND in the germline V gene (reference sequence). The CDR3, as DNA: TGTGCCAGTACTTTGACGGGATTGGGTTTTAACACTGAAGCTTTCTTT. This gives the protein CASTLTGLGFNTEAFF.

This chain uses TRBV10-3 with TRBJ1-5; D might be TRBD1 (6 bases). CDR3 size: 14 residues. The ends were cut back, 3 bases at V and 3 bases at J, with 9 bases in the middle. Per germline, CDR1 ENHRY and CDR2 SYGVKD. The CDR3 is CAISEGGINQPQHF. The CDR3 nucleotides read TGTGCCATCAGTGAAGGGGGTATCAATCAGCCCCAGCATTTT.

This chain uses TRBV5-1 with TRBJ2-7, with D possibly being TRBD1 (7 bases). This CDR3 comprises 15 residues. Germline V CDR1 and CDR2: SGHRS, YFSETQ. V shed 0 bases and J shed 5 bases, with 15 bases lying between them. The CDR3 DNA is TGCGCCAGCAGCTTGGCCGGAGGAGGGGGCGACGAGCAGTACTTC. Its translation: CASSLAGGGGDEQYF.

This clone was detected only once. The chain is built from TRBV6-5 and TRBJ1-4; D is perhaps TRBD1 (5 bases). The CDR3 is 13 amino acids. The germline V gene has CDR1 MNHEY and CDR2 SVGAGI. Trimming stripped 10 bases from V and 8 bases from J, with 17 bases between. CDR3 in DNA: TGTGCCACCAGACCAGGGTTCGACGAAAAACTGTTTTTT. Its translation: CATRPGFDEKLFF.

This sequence joins TRBV18 and TRBJ1-4; D unresolved. This CDR3 comprises 14 residues. V shed 3 bases and J shed 0 bases, with 5 bases lying between them. The germline gives CDR1 KGHSH, CDR2 LQKENI. CDR3: CASSPRATNEKLFF. For the CDR3, the DNA is TGTGCCAGCTCACCGAGAGCAACTAATGAAAAACTGTTTTTT.

Here the CDR3 reads CASSSDREQYF. The CDR3 bases are TGTGCCAGCAGCTCCGACAGGGAGCAGTACTTC. The V gene is TRBV7-9, the J gene TRBJ2-7; tentatively, D is TRBD1 (6 bases). Between the trimmed V and J ends, which lost 4 bases and 7 bases, there was a span of 8 bases. The CDR3 is 11 residues long. Germline assignment: CDR1 SEHNR and CDR2 FQNEAQ (reference sequence).

V and J are TRBV18 and TRBJ2-6; no clear D. Trimming left V 8 bases short and J 2 bases short, with 19 bases between. The CDR3 runs to 17 residues. CDR1 KGHSH and CDR2 LQKENI come from the germline V gene. The CDR3 DNA follows: TGTGCCAGCCGTTCAGACAAATCAATGACTGGGGCCAACGTCCTGACTTTC. Protein: CASRSDKSMTGANVLTF.